The clone carrying this T cell receptor (beta chain) was detected a few times. CDR1 is SGHAT and CDR2 is FQNNGV in the germline V gene. The CDR3 is 14 residues long. Trimming shortened V by 6 bases and J by 0 bases, and 9 bases separated the two germline ends. Methods used by the authors: Quantification of nucleated cells was approximated via reference gene primer amplification. Data came from immunoSEQ multiplex PCR; TCRdb stores just in-frame clones and leaves some out. The D gene and trimming were derived from the DNA, and the V and J assignments and clone size from that table. The table has 300,000 to 400,000 clones, about nine tenths seen once; the top ten hold over 4%. The sample comes from a study of blood T cell repertoires in COVID-19.

The TCR comes from a man aged 55-75 years who had recovered from COVID-19. Sequenced material: PBMCs or T cells enriched from blood (not recorded which). This chain links TRBV11-2 with TRBJ2-1; maybe TRBD2 (5 bases). The CDR3 bases are TGTGCCAGCAGGAGGGTGAGCTCCTACAATGAGCAGTTCTTC. It codes for CASRRVSSYNEQFF.